The text below deals with one T cell receptor beta chain. This specimen comes from a study of T cell responses to AZD1222 COVID-19 vaccine. Libraries were prepared by immunoSEQ multiplex PCR; TCRdb keeps only in-frame clonotypes and omits some of them. This table has about 67,000 clones, roughly 80% appearing once. Trimming at V came to 10 bases and at J to 8 bases, leaving 8 bases not matched to a gene. CDR1 SNHLY and CDR2 FYNNEI come from the germline V gene. The CDR3 has 12 residues. This chain links TRBV2 with TRBJ1-2; 9 nucleotides match TRBD1. This TCR came from an adult in good health. The sequencing here drew on peripheral blood, taken on day 0 of AZD1222 vaccination. The CDR3, as DNA: TGTGCCATTTCCGGGACAGGGACCGGCTACACCTTC. Its translation: CAISGTGTGYTF.